This T cell receptor beta chain was observed in a study of blood T cell repertoires in COVID-19. Study in general: COVID-19 samples from acute and convalescent phases originated in the United States, Italy and Spain. The analysed material was cDNA or gDNA that came from T cells, B-cell-depleted T cells, or PBMCs.

Germline V gene lookup returns CDR1 MGHDK and CDR2 SYGVNS. Trimming took off 3 bases at V and 8 bases at J, with 14 bases between the two ends. The CDR3 runs 15 residues. How the authors handled the data: Using reference gene primer amplification, nucleated cell counts were estimated. TCRdb keeps only in-frame clones here, not all; method: immunoSEQ multiplex PCR. V, J and clone size are those of that table, while D and trimming were read from the DNA. The sample has approximately 45,000 clones, approximately 86% seen once; the top ten hold just under 3%. The sequenced sample was peripheral blood. J is TRBJ1-6 and V is TRBV25-1; D is possibly TRBD1 (6 bases). This TCR came from a woman older than 75 with acute or convalescent COVID-19. The CDR3 DNA follows: TGTGCCAGCAGTGATCGGGGGGCTGTGGATTCACCCCTCCACTTT. Its protein is CASSDRGAVDSPLHF.